This T cell receptor beta chain is from a study of tumor and adjacent non-tumor tissue in lung cancer. Study-wide background: The patients, around 11 men and several women, were about 30 to 85 with stage I to III disease. The study's findings and limits: Patients with more diverse tumor TCRs had worse survival. Top 100 clones took a larger repertoire share in normal lung.

A modified ARM-PCR protocol with three rounds of nested PCR amplified TCRbeta. TCRdb fed the multiplex PCR reads into MiXCR, producing one record per CDR3 protein. The sample includes about 140,000 distinct CDR3 sequences, around two thirds of them seen just once. This sample's RNA came from whole unsorted tissue. Donors were chemotherapy-naive, newly diagnosed lung cancer surgical patients in China, August–late 2014. Concerning this clonotype: Its specificity is not known. Germline is not matched at one junction end, which may reflect a read error.

CDR1 and CDR2 from the germline V gene are MGHRA and YSYEKL. CDR3 length: 16 residues. The sample comprised lung tumor tissue. This clonotype was obtained from a man aged 55 to 70 with small cell lung cancer. V is TRBV4-1 and J is TRBJ2-7; 11 bases match TRBD2. CDR3 DNA sequence: TGCTCCAGCAGCCAGGTAGCGGGAGGGACTGCATACGAGCAGTACTTC. It translates to CSSSQVAGGTAYEQYF.